This T cell receptor beta chain stems from a study of OX40 agonist ivuxolimab in advanced cancers. For the wider study: Ivuxolimab was an agonistic, fully human IgG2 monoclonal antibody directed against OX40 (CD134), a costimulatory receptor. Intravenous ivuxolimab was administered to patients every 2 weeks at six dose levels: 0.01, 0.1, 0.3, 1.5, 3 and 10 mg/kg. Prior anti-PD-1, anti-PD-L1 or anti-CTLA-4 therapy was permitted, and approximately 40% of dose-escalation patients had received checkpoint inhibitors. The paper covers the monotherapy dose-escalation part of the phase I ivuxolimab trial, which included N of about 56 patients. Partial responses occurred in three dose-escalation patients: two with cutaneous melanoma and one with hepatocellular carcinoma. Among the roughly 54 dose-escalation patients, roughly 20 had hepatocellular carcinoma, about 15 melanoma, 9 renal cell carcinoma and 9 head and neck cancer. Peripheral TCRbeta sequencing aimed to test whether ivuxolimab altered TCR sequence diversity and caused clonal T-cell expansion. In the dose-escalation cohort, roughly 80% of patients were male, and the mean age was approximately 60 years, with a range of about 23 to 90. On the study overall, not on this receptor specifically: In the 0.1-3.0 mg/kg groups, partial responders were among the patients with the lowest normalized peripheral clonal expansion, particularly in CD8+ T cells. After ivuxolimab, expanded clones were on average more numerous among CD8+ T cells than among CD4+ T cells. Which antigens the clonally expanded peripheral T cells were specific for was not determined. At doses of 0.1 to 3.0 mg/kg, clonal expansion of both CD4+ and CD8+ blood T cells was observed from baseline to week 6. Low levels of normalized T-cell clonal expansion were also seen in some patients who did not respond.

Patients with autoimmune disease history or receiving systemic immunosuppression were excluded from the trial. Peripheral blood for TCR sequencing was collected from all dose cohorts at baseline, on cycle 4 day 1, and on cycle 7 day 1. The samples were drawn from a first-in-human, open-label, multicenter phase I dose-escalation trial of ivuxolimab. Adults with locally advanced or metastatic head and neck squamous cell, hepatocellular, melanoma or renal cell carcinoma were enrolled in the trial. Before TCR sequencing, CD4+ T cells and CD8+ T cells were sorted from peripheral blood as separate populations. The germline V gene (reference sequence) yields MNHEY for CDR1 and SMNVEV for CDR2. Spanning cysteine to phenylalanine, the CDR3 consists of 13 amino acids. Left in the record is the CDR3 DNA by itself, 39 bases read in frame from the first base. Remarks on this clone: Its antigen remains unidentified. At one end the junction does not follow the germline gene, possibly because of a read error.

To sequence the TCRbeta CDR3 region, genomic DNA was isolated from the sorted cells. The immunoSEQ Assay was used for sequencing of TCRbeta CDR3 regions. TCRdb holds this immuneACCESS table with in-frame rearrangements only. Some clones are missing; in checked studies, unresolved V genes explain under half, and the rest has no known cause. Recorded for this sample are under 20,000 clones; roughly 80% of them occurred a single time. The ten biggest clones cover approximately 26% of the sample. Here the chain combines TRBV27 and TRBJ2-1; too little of a D gene remains to name it. The TCR was taken from an adult with an advanced solid tumor such as melanoma, head and neck, liver or kidney cancer. The sample in question was CD4+ or CD8+ T cells sorted from blood, obtained in a trial of the OX40 agonist ivuxolimab. The DNA sequence is TGTGCCTGCAGCCCAGGTTCCTACAATGAGCAGTTCTTC. Its protein reads: CACSPGSYNEQFF.